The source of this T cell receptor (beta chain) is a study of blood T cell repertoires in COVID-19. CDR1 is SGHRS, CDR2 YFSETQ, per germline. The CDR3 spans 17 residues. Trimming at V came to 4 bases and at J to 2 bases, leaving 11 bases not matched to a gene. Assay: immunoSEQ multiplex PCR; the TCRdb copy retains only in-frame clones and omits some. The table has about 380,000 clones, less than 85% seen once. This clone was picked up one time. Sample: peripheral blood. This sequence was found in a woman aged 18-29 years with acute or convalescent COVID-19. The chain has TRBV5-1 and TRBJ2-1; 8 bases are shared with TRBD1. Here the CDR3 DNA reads TGCGCCAGCAGCCCCGGACAGGGTAGTGCCCCCTACAATGAGCAGTTCTTC. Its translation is CASSPGQGSAPYNEQFF.